This is a list of T cell receptor beta chains from one sample in a study of tumor-infiltrating lymphocytes in primary liver carcinoma. Via MiXCR, TCRdb re-called the multiplex PCR reads, giving one row per CDR3 protein. Of tens of thousands of distinct CDR3 sequences listed, 65% to 80% are singletons. Sequencing used liver tumor tissue from sampling region 1. These receptor sequences come from a man aged 35-49 years with primary liver carcinoma and hepatitis B virus infection. Both conserved end residues are part of each CDR3. A D gene is named only where the DNA matches it firmly. The size of a clone is reported for some rows only, either as once, few or many, or as a class for expanded clones.

D	J	size	V	CDR3	DNA
TRBD1	TRBJ2-2	NA	TRBV11-2	CASSFDRDRICTGELFF	TGTGCCAGCAGCTTTGATCGGGACAGGATCTGTACCGGGGAGCTGTTTTTT
NA	TRBJ2-3	NA	TRBV29-1	CIVRWVSGGTQYF	TGCATCGTCCGTTGGGTGAGTGGAGGTACGCAGTATTTT
TRBD2	TRBJ2-1	once	TRBV4-1	CASSLAGGYNEQLF	TGCGCCAGCAGTCTGGCGGGAGGGTACAATGAGCAGCTCTTC
NA	TRBJ2-1	NA	TRBV6-6	CVSSYQGEVAAEQFF	TGTGTCAGCAGTTACCAGGGAGAGGTGGCCGCTGAGCAGTTCTTC
NA	TRBJ2-6	NA	TRBV10-3	CTIGDSGANLLTF	TGTACCATCGGGGACTCTGGGGCCAACCTCCTGACTTTC
NA	TRBJ1-5	NA	TRBV15	CATRDWVGENQPQHF	TGTGCCACCAGAGATTGGGTAGGGGAGAATCAGCCCCAGCATTTT
NA	TRBJ2-1	NA	TRBV6-1	CAGSGAQRVYEQFF	TGTGCCGGCAGTGGAGCGCAGCGGGTCTATGAGCAGTTCTTC
NA	TRBJ1-2	NA	TRBV14	CAGSQGGVGTIGYTF	TGTGCCGGCAGCCAAGGAGGAGTGGGGACGATAGGCTACACCTTC
NA	TRBJ1-2	NA	TRBV11-2	CASSTASYGYAF	TGTGCCAGCAGCACCGCTTCATATGGCTACGCCTTC
NA	TRBJ2-1	NA	TRBV4-1	CASRQVRGRPSDEYFF	TGCGCCAGCAGACAAGTAAGGGGCAGACCGTCAGATGAGTACTTCTTC
NA	TRBJ2-5	NA	TRBV10-3	CAIKGQEPQETHYF	TGTGCCATCAAGGGTCAGGAACCCCAAGAGACCCATTACTTC
TRBD1	TRBJ1-1	many	TRBV12-3/TRBV12-4	CASSPEGQRDTEAFF	TGTGCCAGCAGTCCAGAGGGACAGAGAGACACTGAAGCTTTCTTT
NA	TRBJ2-5	NA	TRBV7-3	CASSSGGLQETQYF	TGTGCCAGCAGCTCGGGCGGGTTACAAGAGACCCAGTACTTC
NA	TRBJ1-5	few	TRBV10-2	CVSGESGGEGQPQHF	TGCGTCAGCGGTGAGTCCGGGGGTGAGGGTCAGCCCCAGCATTTT
NA	TRBJ1-5	NA	TRBV4-1	CVSCQVSNQPRHF	TGCGTCAGCTGCCAAGTGAGCAATCAGCCCCGGCATTTT
NA	TRBJ2-1	few	TRBV11-2	CARNPGRPYNEQFF	TGTGCCAGAAACCCGGGAAGGCCGTACAATGAGCAGTTCTTC
NA	TRBJ2-1	NA	TRBV11-2	CAISLAYNEQFF	TGTGCCATTAGCTTGGCATACAATGAGCAGTTCTTC
NA	TRBJ2-5	NA	TRBV6-1	CASSEARVVGETQYF	TGTGCCAGCAGTGAAGCGCGAGTAGTGGGAGAGACCCAGTACTTC
NA	TRBJ2-7	NA	TRBV6-1	CASREAVYEQYF	TGTGCCAGCAGGGAGGCTGTCTACGAGCAGTACTTC
NA	TRBJ2-1	NA	TRBV10-3	CAIMAGEVGELFF	TGTGCCATCATGGCCGGGGAAGTCGGTGAGCTGTTCTTC
NA	TRBJ2-5	NA	TRBV25-1	CASSEGLVTDQETQYF	TGTGCCAGCAGTGAAGGGTTGGTGACAGACCAAGAGACCCAGTACTTC
NA	TRBJ2-3	NA	TRBV4-1	CASSQGQTTGTQYF	TGCGCGAGCAGCCAAGGTCAGACCACAGGTACGCAGTATTTT
NA	TRBJ2-3	many	TRBV14	CASGIGGGDTQYF	TGTGCCAGCGGCATCGGGGGTGGAGATACGCAGTATTTT
NA	TRBJ2-3	many	TRBV28	CASSLTDTQYF	TGTGCCAGCAGTTTAACAGATACGCAGTATTTT
NA	TRBJ2-1	NA	TRBV5-6	CASSLVQTDELFF	TGTGCCAGCAGCTTGGTACAAACCGATGAGCTGTTCTTC
NA	TRBJ2-1	NA	TRBV6-1	CASTRLVTGNEQFF	TGTGCCAGCACCCGACTAGTGACGGGCAATGAGCAGTTCTTC
NA	TRBJ1-1	NA	TRBV5-6	CACSLNTEALF	TGTGCCTGCAGCTTGAACACTGAAGCTTTATTT
NA	TRBJ2-2	few	TRBV11-2	CTSSGWSAGELFF	TGTACCAGCAGCGGGTGGTCGGCCGGGGAGCTGTTTTTT
TRBD1	TRBJ2-3	NA	TRBV11-2	CASSFRTGGMDTQYF	TGTGCCAGCAGCTTCCGGACAGGGGGCATGGATACCCAGTATTTT
NA	TRBJ2-5	many	TRBV2	CASGRGMAPRETQYF	TGTGCCAGCGGCCGCGGTATGGCCCCGCGGGAGACCCAGTACTTC
NA	TRBJ2-5	once	TRBV6-6	CASSPRGAVNQETRYF	TGTGCCAGCAGTCCCCGGGGGGCGGTCAACCAAGAGACCCGGTACTTC
TRBD2	TRBJ2-2	many	TRBV10-3	CAISGTTTSDSNTGELFF	TGTGCCATCAGTGGAACGACCACTAGCGACTCGAACACCGGGGAGCTGTTTTTT
NA	TRBJ2-7	NA	TRBV12-3/TRBV12-4	CASTRRKYYELYF	TGTGCCAGCACCCGACGGAAATATTACGAGCTGTACTTC
NA	TRBJ2-4	many	TRBV21-1	CASSKERGCDKNIQYF	TGTGCCAGCAGCAAAGAAAGGGGTTGTGACAAAAACATTCAGTACTTC
TRBD1	TRBJ1-1	NA	TRBV11-2	CASNRMGGQGIGTEAIF	TGTGCCAGCAACCGAATGGGGGGACAGGGGATCGGCACTGAAGCTATCTTT
NA	TRBJ2-7	NA	TRBV10-1	CVSRENGGEQYF	TGCGTCAGCAGAGAGAATGGTGGCGAGCAGTACTTC
TRBD2	TRBJ2-1	NA	TRBV4-1	CASSQSGTIGDDEQFF	TGTGCCAGCAGCCAATCCGGGACTATCGGCGACGATGAGCAGTTCTTC
NA	TRBJ2-2	NA	TRBV6-1	CASGEHGDTGELFF	TGTGCCAGCGGTGAACATGGGGACACCGGGGAGCTGTTTTTT
NA	TRBJ2-2	NA	TRBV28	CASLTRSSAGELFF	TGTGCCAGCCTTACGAGGTCTTCCGCCGGGGAGCTGTTTTTT
NA	TRBJ1-1	NA	TRBV11-2	CDSSRMGEQGFGTEAFF	TGTGACAGCAGCCGAATGGGGGAACAGGGCTTCGGCACTGAAGCTTTCTTT
NA	TRBJ2-1	medium-sized	TRBV11-2	CASSSDSLNNEQFF	TGTGCCAGCAGCTCGGACAGTCTTAACAATGAGCAGTTCTTC
NA	TRBJ1-5	many	TRBV2	CASSEDGGQPQHF	TGTGCCAGCAGTGAGGATGGGGGTCAGCCCCAGCATTTT
TRBD1	TRBJ2-2	NA	TRBV11-2	CACSFDRDRVSTGELFF	TGTGCCTGCAGCTTTGATCGGGACAGGGTCAGCACCGGGGAGCTGTTTTTC
NA	TRBJ2-5	many	TRBV5-1	CASSPAPEETQYF	TGCGCCAGCAGCCCAGCTCCGGAAGAGACCCAGTACTTC
TRBD1	TRBJ2-2	NA	TRBV12-3/TRBV12-4	CASTYRTGPRELLF	TGTGCCAGCACCTATAGGACAGGGCCCAGGGAGTTGCTTTTT
NA	TRBJ2-5	NA	TRBV10-3	CAIRDRDKETQYF	TGTGCCATCAGAGACAGAGACAAAGAGACCCAATACTTC
TRBD2	TRBJ2-5	NA	TRBV20-1	CSAPTSGRGVEAQYF	TGCAGTGCCCCTACCAGCGGGAGGGGCGTGGAGGCCCAGTACTTC
TRBD1	TRBJ2-3	many	TRBV6-2/TRBV6-3	CASSYGTGADTQYF	TGTGCCAGCAGTTACGGGACAGGGGCAGATACGCAGTATTTT